This TCR beta chain was obtained from a study of blood T cell repertoires in COVID-19. Background on the study: Samples came from the United States, Italy and Spain, spanning acute and convalescent COVID-19. PBMCs, B-cell-depleted T cells, or T cells provided the cDNA or gDNA that made up the material.

In the original workflow: By means of reference gene primer amplification, nucleated cell counts were estimated. Clones were read by immunoSEQ multiplex PCR, and TCRdb kept only the in-frame ones, dropping some. V and J calls and clone size follow that table, whereas D and trimming were derived from the DNA. The table lists a few hundred thousand clones, roughly 84% of them singletons. The CDR3 is made up of 15 amino acids. The germline gives CDR1 MNHEY, CDR2 SMNVEV (reference sequence). Between the trimmed V and J ends, which lost 6 bases and 2 bases, there was a span of 13 bases. The rearrangement uses TRBV27 and TRBJ2-2; D may be TRBD1 (6 bases). The sequence was collected from a man in his fifties or sixties who had recovered from COVID-19. Sequenced: peripheral blood. The CDR3 bases are TGTGCCAGCAGGTTGAACAGGGCCAACACCGGGGAGCTGTTTTTT. Amino acids: CASRLNRANTGELFF.